The subject of this entry is one TCR beta chain. It lacks a known antigen. No qualities accompany the bases; no much larger clone lies one base away. TCRbeta CDR3 regions were amplified from genomic DNA by means of the immunoSEQ Assay, a bias-controlled multiplex PCR. Per the original workflow: Nucleated cell counts per sample were estimated from amplification of reference gene primers within the assay. To quantify the absolute abundance of each unique TCRbeta CDR3 rearrangement, sequence reads were collapsed and filtered. For each sample, productive Simpson clonality was calculated as the square root of Simpson's diversity index over productive rearrangements. In TCRdb, the immuneACCESS table is reduced to in-frame sequences with V and J assigned. These tables do not hold every clone; where another copy was compared, an unresolved V gene accounts for under half, and the others remain unexplained. V and J calls and clone size follow that table, whereas D and trimming were derived from the DNA. Counted in this sample were tens of thousands of clones; just over 90% of them appeared once. Jointly, the top ten make up roughly 1.5% of the sample.

The data originate from a study of blood T cell repertoires in COVID-19 (dated by TCRdb to 2018 to 2021). For context, the study as a whole: Samples from collaborators originated in the United States, Italy and Spain and spanned both the acute and convalescent phases of COVID-19. Samples were obtained from the ongoing ImmuneRACE study (first 160 participants) and from some 1,300 subjects provided by 6 global collaborators. The repertoires were made available in a free public database intended to serve as a resource for research on the immune response to SARS-CoV-2. Sample metadata almost always included a de-identified subject ID, COVID-19 status, age in years and sex. The material from the prospective study consisted of cDNA or gDNA derived from T cells, B-cell-depleted T cells, or PBMCs. Where HLA class I and class II types were available, the types were taken from metadata supplied by the sample provider, not from assay-based typing. The dataset comprised deeply sampled blood TCRbeta repertoires from subjects exposed to, actively infected with, or recovered from COVID-19.

Overall results and qualifications from the work: Clinical and demographic metadata were provided uncurated, with the amount varying by source and participant.

From cysteine to phenylalanine, the CDR3 is 19 amino acids long. Only the CDR3 region is kept as DNA, spanning 57 bases read in frame from base 1. CDR1 and CDR2, looked up from the germline V gene (reference sequence), are MNHEY and SMNVEV. Germline trimming amounts to 5 bases on V and 5 bases on J, with 19 as the count of junction bases outside the gene matches. The collaborating institutions used their own protocols to collect whole blood in K2EDTA tubes. Collaborator samples were shipped for TCRbeta analysis as frozen whole blood, isolated PBMCs, or DNA extracted from either sample type. The V and J segments used are TRBV27 and TRBJ2-1; 9 middle bases align to TRBD2. The sequencing input was peripheral blood. The receptor comes from a human donor in a cohort sampled during active COVID-19. The nucleotide sequence is TGTGCCAGCAGTCTACCCACCTCCCCGGGACTAGCAGTGGACAATGAGCAGTTCTTC. This is translated as CASSLPTSPGLAVDNEQFF.